The source of this TCR beta chain is a study of blood T cell repertoires in COVID-19. Study-wide background: There were acute and convalescent COVID-19 samples, and they came from the United States, Italy and Spain. The analysed material was cDNA or gDNA that came from T cells, B-cell-depleted T cells, or PBMCs.

Looked up from germline, CDR1 is SEHNR and CDR2 is FQNEAQ (reference sequence). Trimming took 5 bases from V and 4 from J; bases not matched to a gene: 9. CDR3 size: 15 residues. Per the original methods: Reference gene primer amplification gave nucleated cell count estimates. Assay: immunoSEQ multiplex PCR; the TCRdb copy retains only in-frame clones and omits some. From that table come the V and J calls and clone size; the DNA was used to work out D and trimming. The sample yields about 140,000 clones, over 80% seen once. In Seattle, patients joined the study during active infection and were tracked longitudinally.

Sequencing input: peripheral blood. The chain joins TRBV7-9 to TRBJ2-7, with 9 bases identical to TRBD2. This TCR was sampled from a man aged 25-40 years with COVID-19, enrolled during active disease. CDR3 sequence reads: CASSPRLAATYEQYF. The DNA for the CDR3 is TGTGCCAGCAGCCCGAGACTAGCGGCCACTTACGAGCAGTACTTC.